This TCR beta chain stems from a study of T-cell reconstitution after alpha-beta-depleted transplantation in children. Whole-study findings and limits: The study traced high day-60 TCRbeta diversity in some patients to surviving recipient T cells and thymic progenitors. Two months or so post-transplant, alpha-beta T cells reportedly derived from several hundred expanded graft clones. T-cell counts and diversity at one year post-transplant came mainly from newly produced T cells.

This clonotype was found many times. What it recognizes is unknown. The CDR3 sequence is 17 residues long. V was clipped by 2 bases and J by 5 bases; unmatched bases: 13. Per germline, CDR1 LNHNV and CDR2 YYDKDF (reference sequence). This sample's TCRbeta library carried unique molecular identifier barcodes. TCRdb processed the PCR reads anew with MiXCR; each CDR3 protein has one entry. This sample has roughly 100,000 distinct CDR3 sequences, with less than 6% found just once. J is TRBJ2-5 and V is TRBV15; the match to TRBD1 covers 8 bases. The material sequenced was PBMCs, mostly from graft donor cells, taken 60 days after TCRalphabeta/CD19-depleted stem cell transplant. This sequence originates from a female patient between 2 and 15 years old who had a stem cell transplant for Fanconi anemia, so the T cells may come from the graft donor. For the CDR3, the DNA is TGTGCCACCAGCAGAACTCCGGACAGGGAGTTTAGGGAGACCCAGTACTTC. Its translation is CATSRTPDREFRETQYF. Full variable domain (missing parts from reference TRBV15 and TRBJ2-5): DAMVIQNPRYQVTQFGKPVTLSCSQTLNHNVMYWYQQKSSQAPKLLFHYYDKDFNNEADTPDNFQSRRPNTSFCFLDIRSPGLGDTAMYLCATSRTPDREFRETQYFGPGTRLLVL.